Presented here are 21 T cell receptor beta chains from one specimen sequenced in a study of regulatory T cells in long-lasting Graves disease. Arm-PCR of CDR3 regions and iRepertoire HTBI primers were the basis on which TCR beta libraries were built. TCRdb passed the multiplex PCR reads through MiXCR, listing each CDR3 protein once. There are about 440,000 distinct CDR3 sequences in the sample; 16% occur only once, and about 11% lies in the top ten. Time point noted: newly diagnosed GD, antithyroid drugs for less than 3 months. The TCR library was made from RNA that had been extracted from PBMCs in TRIzol. These data are also associated with another study on T cells in Graves' hyperthyroidism and ophthalmopathy.

The source was peripheral blood mononuclear cells (PBMCs), collected at new diagnosis, from a patient treated with antithyroid drugs. Receptors originate from a woman in her 30s with Graves disease.

This clonotype was seen ten or more times. The J gene is TRBJ2-1, the V gene TRBV7-2, with D possibly TRBD1 on 6 matching bases. The germline V and J ends were trimmed by 3 bases and 2 bases, with 20 bases remaining between them. From germline, CDR1 is SGHTA and CDR2 FQGNSA. This CDR3 is 18 amino acids long. The CDR3 spells CASSFFATGTLAYNEQFF. The CDR3 nucleotides are TGTGCCAGCAGCTTTTTCGCGACAGGAACCCTGGCCTACAATGAGCAGTTCTTC. Supplemented by reference TRBV7-2 and TRBJ2-1, the full variable domain reads GAGVSQSPSNKVTEKGKDVELRCDPISGHTALYWYRQSLGQGLEFLIYFQGNSAPDKSGLPSDRFSAERTGGSVSTLTIQRTQQEDSAVYLCASSFFATGTLAYNEQFFGPGTRLTVL.

A few counts support this clonotype. The V call is TRBV11-2, the J call TRBJ2-5, with 12 positions matching TRBD2. V lost 5 bases, J lost 5 bases, and 9 bases stayed unmatched. This CDR3 spans 16 amino acids. Germline V lookup: CDR1 SGHAT, CDR2 FQNNGV. The CDR3 region is CASSQETSGSGETQYF. The CDR3 DNA reads as TGTGCCAGCAGCCAAGAGACTAGCGGGAGTGGCGAGACCCAGTACTTC.

This clonotype was seen at least ten times. This chain joins TRBV27 and TRBJ2-3, with a possible D match to TRBD2 (5 bases). V lost 1 base to trimming and J lost 5 bases, with 10 bases between them. The CDR3 is 14 residues long. Germline values: CDR1 MNHEY, CDR2 SMNVEV (reference sequence). CDR3: CASSLLRAGDTQYF. The CDR3 nucleotides read TGTGCCAGCAGTTTATTGAGGGCGGGAGATACGCAGTATTTT.

This clonotype was counted ten times or more. The V gene is TRBV2, the J gene TRBJ1-4; D is uncertain. V lost 2 bases to trimming and J lost 13 bases, with 8 bases between them. The CDR3 consists of 11 residues. Germline-derived CDR1 and CDR2 are SNHLY and FYNNEI. CDR3 amino acids: CASSEPARLFF. The CDR3 DNA reads as TGTGCCAGCAGTGAACCCGCGCGACTGTTTTTT.

This clonotype occurred many times. The genes are TRBV27 and TRBJ2-1; possibly TRBD1 or TRBD2 for D (5 bases each). The CDR3 runs 15 residues. V lost 5 bases to trimming and J lost 5 bases, with 16 bases between them. Germline loops: CDR1 MNHEY, CDR2 SMNVEV (reference sequence). In DNA form, the CDR3 reads TGTGCCAGCAGTCCTTTGGGGGAATGGGACAATGAGCAGTTCTTC. This encodes CASSPLGEWDNEQFF.

This clonotype appeared many times. The gene calls are TRBV28 and TRBJ2-5; D gene ambiguous. CDR1 is MDHEN, CDR2 SYDVKM, per germline. The CDR3 spans 12 residues. V was shortened by 4 bases and J by 4 bases, with 7 bases between the two germline ends. The CDR3 sequence is CASSSPGETQYF. The CDR3 DNA reads TGTGCCAGCAGTTCCCCTGGAGAGACCCAGTACTTC.

This clonotype showed up many times. The rearrangement links TRBV2 to TRBJ1-1, with D hard to call. V was cut by 8 bases and J by 3 bases, with 7 bases left in between. Per germline, CDR1 SNHLY and CDR2 FYNNEI. The CDR3 spans 11 residues. The CDR3 DNA follows: TGTGCCAGCCTACGGGACACTGAAGCTTTCTTT. This codes for CASLRDTEAFF.

This clonotype was seen ten or more times. V gene TRBV19 combines with J gene TRBJ2-4; unclear D gene. The V gene's germline CDR1 is LNHDA and CDR2 SQIVND (reference sequence). Trimming pared 6 bases from V and 0 bases from J, leaving 15 bases between. This CDR3 is built from 16 residues. CDR3 residues: CASSRSGGIAKNIQYF. The CDR3 DNA reads TGTGCCAGTAGCCGCAGTGGTGGGATAGCCAAAAACATTCAGTACTTC.

This clonotype was recorded many times. J is TRBJ2-3 and V is TRBV7-2, with D possibly matching TRBD2 (6 bases). The length of the CDR3 is 16 residues. Germline V gene lookup returns CDR1 SGHTA and CDR2 FQGNSA. V was trimmed by 0 bases and J by 1 base, leaving 11 bases between them. The CDR3 loop is CASSLAGGTGTDTQYF. CDR3 in DNA: TGTGCCAGCAGCTTAGCGGGCGGGACGGGCACAGATACGCAGTATTTT.

This clonotype came up a few times. V usage is TRBV24-1 and J usage is TRBJ2-1, with TRBD2 matching over 11 bases. The CDR3 extends over 16 amino acids. CDR1 KGHDR and CDR2 SFDVKD come from the germline V gene. V shed 3 bases and J 9 bases; nucleotides not matched to a gene: 9. The CDR3 spells CATSDPTSGTRSEQFF. CDR3 coding DNA: TGTGCCACCAGTGATCCGACTAGCGGGACCCGGTCTGAGCAGTTCTTC.

This clonotype has only a few counts. The chain uses TRBV6-1 and TRBJ2-5, with D tentatively TRBD1 or TRBD2 (5 bases each). The CDR3 consists of 13 residues. The ends were cut back, 6 bases at V and 3 bases at J, with 11 bases in the middle. The germline CDR1 and CDR2 sequences are MNHNS and SASEGT. The CDR3 sequence: CASRPQGEETQYF. CDR3 DNA: TGTGCCAGCAGACCCCAGGGAGAAGAGACCCAGTACTTC.

At least ten counts were recorded for this clonotype. The gene calls are TRBV7-2 and TRBJ2-5; D is unresolved. The V gene lost 2 bases and the J gene lost 6 bases, with 13 bases spanning the gap. CDR3 length: 14 residues. Germline CDR1 SGHTA, CDR2 FQGNSA. Here the CDR3 reads CASSLRASVKTQYF. For the CDR3, the DNA is TGTGCCAGCAGCTTACGTGCTTCAGTCAAGACCCAGTACTTC.

About this clonotype: A far larger clone is one base from this, pointing to a likely read error. CDR3 coding DNA: TGTGCCAGCAGAGAAGAAGAGACCCAGTACTTC. Its protein product is CASREEETQYF. The chain couples TRBV5-5 to TRBJ2-5; D is unclear. CDR3 length equals 11 residues. Germline CDR1 is SGHKS and CDR2 is YYEKEE (reference sequence). Trimming took off 5 bases at V and 3 bases at J, with 5 bases between the two ends. The variable domain in full, completed from reference TRBV5-5 and TRBJ2-5, reads DAGVTQSPTHLIKTRGQQVTLRCSPISGHKSVSWYQQVLGQGPQFIFQYYEKEERGRGNFPDRFSARQFPNYSSELNVNALLLGDSALYLCASREEETQYFGPGTRLLVL.

This clonotype turned up a few times. V gene TRBV13 combines with J gene TRBJ2-1, with TRBD2 matching 12 bases. The germline V gene has CDR1 PRHDT and CDR2 FYEKMQ (reference sequence). The CDR3 is 20 residues long. V lost 5 bases to trimming and J lost 6 bases; unmatched junction nucleotides: 20. For the CDR3, the DNA is TGTGCCAGCAGCCCCTCTCCGCGGACTAGCGGGGTAGTGAGAGGCAATGAGCAGTTCTTC. Its translation: CASSPSPRTSGVVRGNEQFF.

This clonotype was observed at least ten times. CDR3 amino acids: CASSQGGGFAYNSPLHF. In DNA, the CDR3 is TGTGCCAGCAGCCAGGGCGGGGGATTCGCCTATAATTCACCCCTCCACTTT. This rearrangement joins TRBV3-1 to TRBJ1-6; possible D gene TRBD1, 5 bases. The length of the CDR3 is 17 residues. Germline values: CDR1 LGHDT, CDR2 YNNKEL (reference sequence). V lost 3 bases, J lost 2 bases, and 14 bases lay in between.

This clonotype was observed a few times. The CDR3 region is CASSLDRGERSRGGYTF. CDR3 bases: TGTGCCAGCAGCCTCGACAGGGGTGAGAGGAGTAGGGGTGGCTACACCTTC. J is TRBJ1-2 and V is TRBV2; the match to TRBD1 covers 8 bases. Germline loops: CDR1 SNHLY, CDR2 FYNNEI. Losses at the gene ends were 6 bases for V and 7 bases for J; bases not matched to a gene: 19. The CDR3 has 17 amino acids. Based on the CDR3 plus reference TRBV2 and TRBJ1-2, the full variable domain is EPEVTQTPSHQVTQMGQEVILRCVPISNHLYFYWYRQILGQKVEFLVSFYNNEISEKSEIFDDQFSVERPDGSNFTLKIRSTKLEDSAMYFCASSLDRGERSRGGYTFGSGTRLTVV.

This clonotype was detected many times. The rearrangement joins TRBV20-1 to TRBJ2-5, with D maybe TRBD1 (5 bases). Per the germline V gene, CDR1 is DFQATT and CDR2 is SNEGSKA (reference sequence). The CDR3 totals 16 residues. V lost 0 bases to trimming and J lost 2 bases, with 16 bases between them. Written as DNA, the CDR3 is TGCAGTGCTAGAGATCTTCAGACGGCAGGGCAAGAGACCCAGTACTTC. It codes for CSARDLQTAGQETQYF.

The J gene is TRBJ2-2, the V gene TRBV12-3 or TRBV12-4; D is uncertain. Trimming stripped 7 bases from V and 6 bases from J, with 15 bases between. The CDR3 spans 14 residues. CDR3 loop: CASTKLHHAGELFF. The CDR3 DNA reads TGTGCCAGCACAAAGTTGCACCACGCCGGGGAGCTGTTTTTT.

This clonotype was counted at least ten times. The rearrangement uses TRBV20-1 and TRBJ2-1; 11 bases match TRBD2. Unmatched junction bases numbered 20, after V lost 8 bases and J lost 8 bases. This CDR3 comprises 17 residues. Germline lookup yields CDR1 DFQATT and CDR2 SNEGSKA (reference sequence). The CDR3 region has the DNA TGCAGTCCGCTCGCTCGTGTAGCGGGAGGGCCTTGGGATGAGCAGTTCTTC. Residues: CSPLARVAGGPWDEQFF.

This clonotype was seen only a few times. The chain combines TRBV7-2 with TRBJ2-1; 7 bases are a match to TRBD1. Trimming removed 8 bases from V and 4 bases from J; junction bases left unmatched: 8. Looked up from germline, CDR1 is SGHTA and CDR2 is FQGNSA. CDR3 length: 14 residues. CDR3 sequence reads: CASSRDSAYNEQFF. CDR3 in DNA: TGTGCCAGCTCCCGGGACAGCGCATACAATGAGCAGTTCTTC.

At least ten counts were recorded for this clonotype. The chain has TRBV7-9 and TRBJ1-5, with D maybe TRBD1 (5 bases). The V end was cut by 4 bases, the J end by 5 bases, with 15 bases between. The CDR3 runs to 15 residues. From germline, CDR1 is SEHNR and CDR2 FQNEAQ (reference sequence). CDR3 region: CASSYGTETHQPQHF. The DNA of the CDR3 is TGTGCCAGCAGCTACGGGACCGAAACGCATCAGCCCCAGCATTTT.